These 9 T cell receptor beta chains were sequenced from one sample in a study of neurological immune-mediated disorders. TCRdb re-analysed the 5' RACE reads in MiXCR, keeping a single row per CDR3 protein. The sample consists of 80,000 or so distinct CDR3 sequences, 9.4% of them appearing once. The sequencing sample was made of PBMCs. Every receptor here comes from a man aged 45-65 years in good health.

This clonotype was observed many times. J is TRBJ2-3 and V is TRBV20-1, with unresolved D. Trimming pared 3 bases from V and 2 bases from J, leaving 9 bases between. The germline CDR1 and CDR2 sequences are DFQATT and SNEGSKA (reference sequence). The CDR3 runs 13 residues. The CDR3 DNA follows: TGCAGTGCTAGGGGGTTGTTCACAGATACGCAGTATTTT. This gives the protein CSARGLFTDTQYF.

V is TRBV7-8 and J is TRBJ2-1; no clear D. Trimming shortened V by 1 base and J by 14 bases, and 15 bases separated the two germline ends. This CDR3 spans 13 amino acids. Germline loops: CDR1 SGHVS, CDR2 FQNEAQ. CDR3 DNA sequence: TGTGCCAGCAGCTTAGAGGTTAGAGGCGAGAAGTTCTTC. Translated: CASSLEVRGEKFF.

In its sample, this clonotype was seen many times. The J gene is TRBJ1-2, the V gene TRBV5-1; D is possibly TRBD1 (6 bases). CDR3 size: 15 residues. CDR1 is SGHRS, CDR2 YFSETQ, per germline. V was pared by 0 bases and J by 8 bases, with 17 bases between. The CDR3 loop reads CASSLESFGGQGYTF. CDR3 bases: TGCGCCAGCAGCTTGGAATCGTTCGGGGGACAAGGCTACACCTTC.

This clonotype was found many times. The chain combines TRBV19 with TRBJ1-5; 9 nucleotides agree with TRBD1. The CDR3 runs 12 residues. V dropped 9 bases and J dropped 7; count of bases not matched to a gene: 4. Germline loops: CDR1 LNHDA, CDR2 SQIVND (reference sequence). The CDR3 reads CASRDRDQPQHF. The DNA of the CDR3 is TGTGCCAGCAGGGACAGGGACCAGCCCCAGCATTTT.

The chain combines TRBV6-5 with TRBJ1-1; D not resolved. The CDR3 loop spans 13 amino acids. The V gene's germline CDR1 is MNHEY and CDR2 SVGAGI. V dropped 0 bases and J dropped 13 bases, with 15 bases sitting between them. In nucleotides, the CDR3 is TGTGCCAGCAGTTACTCGCGACTCTCGGAGGTTTTCTTT. It specifies CASSYSRLSEVFF.

This clonotype was counted at least ten times. The rearrangement joins TRBV20-1 to TRBJ2-7; the match to TRBD1 covers 10 bases. Germline CDR1 DFQATT, CDR2 SNEGSKA (reference sequence). There are 14 residues in the CDR3. Trimming removed 5 bases from V and 4 bases from J; junction bases left unmatched: 8. CDR3 DNA: TGCAGTGCTCTACCCCGGGGACAGGGGTACGAGCAGTACTTC. This sequence encodes CSALPRGQGYEQYF.

This clonotype was seen at least ten times. The J gene is TRBJ1-2, the V gene TRBV29-1, with D possibly being TRBD1 (5 bases). The V and J ends lost 6 bases and 5 bases respectively, with 13 bases between them. This CDR3 has 12 amino acids. The germline CDR1 and CDR2 sequences are SQVTM and ANQGSEA. The CDR3 DNA is TGCAGCGTCCCCGACAGTCTTTATGGCTACACCTTC. Amino acid sequence: CSVPDSLYGYTF.

This clonotype was seen ten or more times. The chain carries TRBV5-5 and TRBJ2-7, with D possibly TRBD2 on 5 matching bases. Between the trimmed V and J ends, which lost 2 bases and 3 bases, there was a span of 9 bases. Germline V gene sequence: CDR1 SGHKS, CDR2 YYEKEE (reference sequence). This CDR3 contains 13 residues. The CDR3 region is CASSFGVIYEQYF. The CDR3 coding sequence is TGTGCCAGCAGCTTCGGGGTTATCTACGAGCAGTACTTC. The variable domain in full, with the rest retrieved from reference TRBV5-5 and TRBJ2-7, is DAGVTQSPTHLIKTRGQQVTLRCSPISGHKSVSWYQQVLGQGPQFIFQYYEKEERGRGNFPDRFSARQFPNYSSELNVNALLLGDSALYLCASSFGVIYEQYFGPGTRLTVT.

This clonotype was counted many times. The CDR3 region is CASSFPGQGSGELFF. In DNA form, the CDR3 reads TGTGCCAGCAGTTTCCCCGGACAGGGTTCCGGGGAGCTGTTTTTT. The chain is built from TRBV28 and TRBJ2-2; 8 bases fit TRBD1. This CDR3 is 15 amino acids long. Trimming cost V 3 bases and J 6 bases; bases outside gene matches: 6. CDR1 is MDHEN, CDR2 SYDVKM, per germline. Based on the CDR3 plus reference TRBV28 and TRBJ2-2, the full variable domain is DVKVTQSSRYLVKRTGEKVFLECVQDMDHENMFWYRQDPGLGLRLIYFSYDVKMKEKGDIPEGYSVSREKKERFSLILESASTNQTSMYLCASSFPGQGSGELFFGEGSRLTVL.